One and the same sample provided the 2 T cell receptor beta chains below, sequenced in a study of blood T cells in healthy people across ages. For the second PCR, which ran for about 7 to 11 cycles, a sample-barcoded 5' primer and a J-beta primer mix were used. A single record per CDR3 protein comes from TCRdb applying MiXCR to the 5' RACE reads. The data contain about 780,000 distinct CDR3 sequences, 25% to 30% of them seen just once; the ten biggest clones take up about 2.9%. These same data were also listed under a study on T cells of mothers and their children.

Sequencing input: blood. Every receptor here comes from a boy aged 5-17 years in good health.

The chain has TRBV20-1 and TRBJ2-7; possibly TRBD2 for D (6 bases). Trimming removed 8 bases from V and 3 bases from J, with 14 bases in between. CDR3 length equals 12 residues. Germline CDR1 DFQATT, CDR2 SNEGSKA (reference sequence). Here the CDR3 reads CSTATRGYEQYF. CDR3 in DNA: TGCAGTACTGCGACTAGAGGCTACGAGCAGTACTTC.

This rearrangement joins TRBV11-2 to TRBJ2-1, with unresolved D. The CDR3 has 11 amino acids. Per the germline V gene, CDR1 is SGHAT and CDR2 is FQNNGV. Trimming took 4 bases from V and 7 from J, leaving 5 bases between them. The CDR3 coding sequence is TGTGCCAGCAGCTGGGCGAATGAGCAGTTCTTC. It yields the protein CASSWANEQFF.